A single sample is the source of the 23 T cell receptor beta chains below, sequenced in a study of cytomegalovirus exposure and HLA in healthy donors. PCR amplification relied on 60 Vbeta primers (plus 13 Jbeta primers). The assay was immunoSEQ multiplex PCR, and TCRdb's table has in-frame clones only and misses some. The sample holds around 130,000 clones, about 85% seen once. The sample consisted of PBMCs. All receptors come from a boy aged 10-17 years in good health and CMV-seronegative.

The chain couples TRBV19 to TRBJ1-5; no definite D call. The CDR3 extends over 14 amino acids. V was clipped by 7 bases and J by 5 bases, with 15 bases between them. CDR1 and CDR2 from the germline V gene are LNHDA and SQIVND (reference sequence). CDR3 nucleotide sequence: TGTGCCAGTACTGCTCGGCGAGGGCATCAGCCCCAGCATTTT. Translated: CASTARRGHQPQHF.

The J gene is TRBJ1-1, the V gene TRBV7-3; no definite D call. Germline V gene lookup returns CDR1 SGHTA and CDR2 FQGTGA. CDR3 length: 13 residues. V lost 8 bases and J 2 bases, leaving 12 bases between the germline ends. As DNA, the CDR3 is TGTGCCAGCTCGAACAGAAAAAACACTGAAGCTTTCTTT. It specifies CASSNRKNTEAFF.

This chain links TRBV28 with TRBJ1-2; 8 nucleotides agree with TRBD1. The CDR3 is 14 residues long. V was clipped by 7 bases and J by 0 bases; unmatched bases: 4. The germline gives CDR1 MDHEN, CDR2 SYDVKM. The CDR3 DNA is TGTGCCAGCACCAAGGACAGGGCTAACTATGGCTACACCTTC. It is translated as CASTKDRANYGYTF.

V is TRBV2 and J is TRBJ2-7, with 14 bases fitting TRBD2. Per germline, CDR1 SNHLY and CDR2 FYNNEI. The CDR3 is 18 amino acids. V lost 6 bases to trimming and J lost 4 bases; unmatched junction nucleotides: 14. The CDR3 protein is CASRVLGGLAGGWYEQYF. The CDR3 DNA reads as TGTGCCAGCAGAGTCCTAGGTGGACTAGCGGGAGGCTGGTACGAGCAGTACTTC.

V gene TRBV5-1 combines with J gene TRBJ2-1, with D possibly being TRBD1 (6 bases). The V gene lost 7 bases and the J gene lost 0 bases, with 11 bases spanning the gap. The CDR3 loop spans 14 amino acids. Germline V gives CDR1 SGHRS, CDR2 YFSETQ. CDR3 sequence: CASGRDNSYNEQFF. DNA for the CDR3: TGCGCCAGCGGCCGGGACAACTCCTACAATGAGCAGTTCTTC. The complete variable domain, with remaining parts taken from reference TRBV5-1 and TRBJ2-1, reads KAGVTQTPRYLIKTRGQQVTLSCSPISGHRSVSWYQQTPGQGLQFLFEYFSETQRNKGNFPGRFSGRQFSNSRSEMNVSTLELGDSALYLCASGRDNSYNEQFFGPGTRLTVL.

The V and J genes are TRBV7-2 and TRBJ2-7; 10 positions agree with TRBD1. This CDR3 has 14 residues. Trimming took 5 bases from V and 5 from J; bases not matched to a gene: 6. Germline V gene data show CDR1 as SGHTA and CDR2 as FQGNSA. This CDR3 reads CASSPRQGANEQYF. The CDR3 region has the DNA TGTGCCAGCAGCCCAAGACAGGGGGCAAACGAGCAGTACTTC.

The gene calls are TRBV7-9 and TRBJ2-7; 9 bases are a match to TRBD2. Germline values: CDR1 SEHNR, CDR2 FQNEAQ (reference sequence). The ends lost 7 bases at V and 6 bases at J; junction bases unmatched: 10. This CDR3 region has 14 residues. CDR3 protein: CASTLAGGMGEQYF. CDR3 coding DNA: TGTGCCAGCACCCTGGCGGGAGGGATGGGCGAGCAGTACTTC.

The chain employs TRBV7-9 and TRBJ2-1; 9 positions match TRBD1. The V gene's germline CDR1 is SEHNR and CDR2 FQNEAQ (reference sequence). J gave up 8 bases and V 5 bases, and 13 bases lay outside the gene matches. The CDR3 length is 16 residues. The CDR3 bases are TGTGCCAGCAGCCCCCCAGGGACAGGGTTGAACTATGAGCAGTTCTTC. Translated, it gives CASSPPGTGLNYEQFF. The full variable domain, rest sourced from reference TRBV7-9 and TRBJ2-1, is DTGVSQNPRHKITKRGQNVTFRCDPISEHNRLYWYRQTLGQGPEFLTYFQNEAQLEKSRLLSDRFSAERPKGSFSTLEIQRTEQGDSAMYLCASSPPGTGLNYEQFFGPGTRLTVL.

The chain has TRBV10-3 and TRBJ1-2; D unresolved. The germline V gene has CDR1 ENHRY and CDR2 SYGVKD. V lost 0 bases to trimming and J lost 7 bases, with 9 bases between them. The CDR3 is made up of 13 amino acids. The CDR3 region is CAISESRFIGYTF. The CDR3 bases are TGTGCCATCAGTGAGTCGCGATTTATTGGCTACACCTTC.

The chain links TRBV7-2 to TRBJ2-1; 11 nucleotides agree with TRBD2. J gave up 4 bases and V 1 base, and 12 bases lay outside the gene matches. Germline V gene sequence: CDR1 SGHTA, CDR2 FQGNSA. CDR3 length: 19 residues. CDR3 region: CASSLGIASGGPTYNEQFF. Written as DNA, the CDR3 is TGTGCCAGCAGCTTAGGGATCGCTAGCGGGGGGCCGACTTACAATGAGCAGTTCTTC.

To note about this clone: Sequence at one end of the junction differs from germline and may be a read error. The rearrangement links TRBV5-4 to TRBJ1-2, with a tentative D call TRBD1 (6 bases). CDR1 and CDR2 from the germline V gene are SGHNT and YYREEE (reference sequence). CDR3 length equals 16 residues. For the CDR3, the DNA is TGTGCCAGCAGCCTACCGACAGGCCATTCGGCCTATGGCTACCCCTTC. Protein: CASSLPTGHSAYGYPF.

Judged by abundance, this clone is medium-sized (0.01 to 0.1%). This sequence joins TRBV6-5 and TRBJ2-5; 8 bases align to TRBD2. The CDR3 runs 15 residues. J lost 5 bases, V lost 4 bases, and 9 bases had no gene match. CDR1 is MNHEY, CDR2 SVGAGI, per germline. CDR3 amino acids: CASSLNGGAVETQYF. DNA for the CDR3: TGTGCCAGCAGTTTGAACGGGGGGGCTGTGGAGACCCAGTACTTC.

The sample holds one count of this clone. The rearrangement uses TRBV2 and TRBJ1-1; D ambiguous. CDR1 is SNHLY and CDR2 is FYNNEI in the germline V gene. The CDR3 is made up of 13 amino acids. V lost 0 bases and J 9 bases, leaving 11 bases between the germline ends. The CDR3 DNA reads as TGTGCCAGCAGTGAAGCGGCAGGCCTGAAAGCTTTCTTT. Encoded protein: CASSEAAGLKAFF.

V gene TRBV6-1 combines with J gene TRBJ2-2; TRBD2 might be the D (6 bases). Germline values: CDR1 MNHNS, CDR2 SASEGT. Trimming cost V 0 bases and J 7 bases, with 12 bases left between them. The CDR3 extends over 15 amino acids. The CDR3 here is CASSEAEGQVGELFF. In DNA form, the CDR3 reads TGTGCCAGCAGTGAAGCGGAGGGGCAGGTCGGGGAGCTGTTTTTT.

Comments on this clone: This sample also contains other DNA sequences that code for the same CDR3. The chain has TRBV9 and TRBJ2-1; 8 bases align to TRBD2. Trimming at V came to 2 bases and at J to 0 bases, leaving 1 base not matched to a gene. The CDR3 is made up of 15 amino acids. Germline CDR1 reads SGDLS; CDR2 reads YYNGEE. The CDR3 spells CASSVSGSSYNEQFF. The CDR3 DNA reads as TGTGCCAGCAGCGTCAGCGGGAGCTCCTACAATGAGCAGTTCTTC.

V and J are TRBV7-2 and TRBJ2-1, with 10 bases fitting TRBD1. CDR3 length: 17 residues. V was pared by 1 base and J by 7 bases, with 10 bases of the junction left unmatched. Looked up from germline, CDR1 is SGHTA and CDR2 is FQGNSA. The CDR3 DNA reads TGTGCCAGCAGCTTAGGCCGCGGGGACAGGGGTGGTAATGAGCAGTTCTTC. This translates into CASSLGRGDRGGNEQFF.

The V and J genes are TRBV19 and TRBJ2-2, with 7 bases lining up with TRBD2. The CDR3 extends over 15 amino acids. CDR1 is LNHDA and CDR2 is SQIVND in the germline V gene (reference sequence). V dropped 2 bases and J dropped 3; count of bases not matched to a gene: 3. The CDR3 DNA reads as TGTGCCAGTAGTATACGGCTAGCGGACACCGGGGAGCTGTTTTTT. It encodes CASSIRLADTGELFF.

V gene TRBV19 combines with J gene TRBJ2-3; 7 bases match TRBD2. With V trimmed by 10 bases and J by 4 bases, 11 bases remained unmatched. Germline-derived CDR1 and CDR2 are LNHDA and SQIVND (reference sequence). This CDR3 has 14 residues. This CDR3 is CATSPGLLADTQYF. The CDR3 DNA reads TGTGCCACTTCTCCGGGACTATTGGCAGATACGCAGTATTTT.

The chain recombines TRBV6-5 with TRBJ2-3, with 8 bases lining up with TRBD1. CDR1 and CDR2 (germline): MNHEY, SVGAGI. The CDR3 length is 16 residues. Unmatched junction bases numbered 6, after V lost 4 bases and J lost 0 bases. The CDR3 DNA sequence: TGTGCCAGCAGTTTGGGACAGGCGGCCAGCACAGATACGCAGTATTTT. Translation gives CASSLGQAASTDTQYF.

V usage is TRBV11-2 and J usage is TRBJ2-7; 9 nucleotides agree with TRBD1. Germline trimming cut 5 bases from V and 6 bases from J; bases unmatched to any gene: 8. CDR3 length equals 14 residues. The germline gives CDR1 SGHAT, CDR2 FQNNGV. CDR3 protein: CASSHTGTGSEQYF. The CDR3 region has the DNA TGTGCCAGCAGCCACACCGGGACAGGGTCCGAGCAGTACTTC.

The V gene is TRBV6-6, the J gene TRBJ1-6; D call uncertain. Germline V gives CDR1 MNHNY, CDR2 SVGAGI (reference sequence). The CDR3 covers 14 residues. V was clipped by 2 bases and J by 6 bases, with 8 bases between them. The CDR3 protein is CASSYGEFNSPLHF. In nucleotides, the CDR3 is TGTGCCAGCAGTTACGGAGAATTTAATTCACCCCTCCACTTT.

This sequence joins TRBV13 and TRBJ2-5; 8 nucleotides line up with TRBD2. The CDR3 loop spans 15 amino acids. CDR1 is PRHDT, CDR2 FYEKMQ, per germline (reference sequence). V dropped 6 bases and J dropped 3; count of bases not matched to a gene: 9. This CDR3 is CASRLKLAGKETQYF. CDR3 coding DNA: TGTGCCAGCAGGCTTAAGCTAGCGGGCAAAGAGACCCAGTACTTC.

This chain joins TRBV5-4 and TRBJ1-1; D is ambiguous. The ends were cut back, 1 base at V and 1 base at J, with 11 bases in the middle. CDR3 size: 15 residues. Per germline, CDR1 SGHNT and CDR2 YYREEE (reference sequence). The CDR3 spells CASSLWAVGNTEAFF. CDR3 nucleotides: TGTGCCAGCAGCTTGTGGGCAGTGGGGAACACTGAAGCTTTCTTT.